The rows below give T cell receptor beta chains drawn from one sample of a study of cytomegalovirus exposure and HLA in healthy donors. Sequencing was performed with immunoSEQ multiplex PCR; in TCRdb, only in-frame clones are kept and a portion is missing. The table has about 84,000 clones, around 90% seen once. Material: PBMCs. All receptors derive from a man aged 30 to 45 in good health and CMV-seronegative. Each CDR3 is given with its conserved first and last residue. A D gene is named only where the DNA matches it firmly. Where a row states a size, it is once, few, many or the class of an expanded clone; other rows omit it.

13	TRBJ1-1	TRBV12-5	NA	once	TGTGCTAGTGGGTTTGGGGGGAGCACTGAAGCTTTCTTT	CASGFGGSTEAFF
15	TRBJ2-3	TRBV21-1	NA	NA	TGTGCCAGCAGCACACTAGCGGGGCCTCCAGATACGCAGTATTTT	CASSTLAGPPDTQYF
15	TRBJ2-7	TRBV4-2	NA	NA	TGTGCCAGCAGCCAAGAAGCGGACTTCGTCTACGAGCAGTACTTC	CASSQEADFVYEQYF
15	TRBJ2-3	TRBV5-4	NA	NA	TGTGCCAGCAGCTTGGGCCCGGGGAGCACAGATACGCAGTATTTT	CASSLGPGSTDTQYF
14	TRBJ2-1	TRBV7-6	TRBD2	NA	TGTGCCAGCAGCCGCCGGGGGGTAGGCGATGAGCAGTTCTTC	CASSRRGVGDEQFF
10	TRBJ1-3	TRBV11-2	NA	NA	TGTGCCAGCAGCTCCAATGCCATATATTTT	CASSSNAIYF
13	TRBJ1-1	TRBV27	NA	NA	TGTGCCAGCGGGAGGGAAGGAGGCACTGAAGCTTTCTTT	CASGREGGTEAFF
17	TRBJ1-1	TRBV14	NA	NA	TGTGCCAGCAGCCAAGAATCACAGGGCAGTATGAACACTGAAGCTTTCTTT	CASSQESQGSMNTEAFF
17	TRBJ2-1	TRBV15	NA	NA	TGTGCCACCAGCACCCACCGGGACTTCCGGTCCTACAATGAGCAGTTCTTC	CATSTHRDFRSYNEQFF
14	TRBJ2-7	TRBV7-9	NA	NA	TGTGCCAGCAGCCGCGATAGCTCCCCTGGGGAGCAGTACTTC	CASSRDSSPGEQYF
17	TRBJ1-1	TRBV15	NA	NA	TGTGCCACCAGCAGGACAGCGTCATTCGCCTCCAGCACTGAAGCTTTCTTT	CATSRTASFASSTEAFF
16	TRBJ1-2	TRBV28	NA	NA	TGTGCCAGCAGTTTTACAAACAGGCGTTTTAACTATGGCTACACCTTC	CASSFTNRRFNYGYTF
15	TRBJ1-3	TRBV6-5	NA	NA	TGTGCCAGCAGGGGAACAGGAAGCTCTGGAAACACCATATATTTT	CASRGTGSSGNTIYF
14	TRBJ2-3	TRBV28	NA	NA	TGTGCCAGCAGTGAGGACAGACTCACAGATACGCAGTATTTT	CASSEDRLTDTQYF
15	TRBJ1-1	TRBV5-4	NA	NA	TGTGCCAGCAGCTTGGACTACGGAATAAACACTGAAGCTTTCTTT	CASSLDYGINTEAFF
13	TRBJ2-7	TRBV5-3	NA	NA	TGTGCCAGAAGCTTGGACTCCTACTACGAGCAGTACTTC	CARSLDSYYEQYF
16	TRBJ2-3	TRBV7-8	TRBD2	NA	TGTGCCAGCAGCTTAGGACTAGCGGGAGTCCCAGATACGCAGTATTTT	CASSLGLAGVPDTQYF